One sample yielded the 21 T cell receptor beta chains listed below, sequenced in a study of chronic HIV infection and antiretroviral therapy. Via MiXCR, TCRdb re-called the 5' RACE reads, giving one row per CDR3 protein. This sample has roughly 48,000 distinct CDR3 sequences, with approximately 19% found just once. Sequences were obtained from peripheral blood. The receptors shown here come from an adult who had HIV and had not received antiretroviral therapy, or was an uninfected healthy control (not recorded which).

There are a few counts of this clonotype. The gene calls are TRBV30 and TRBJ2-3, with a tentative D call TRBD2 (7 bases). Germline CDR1 is GTSNPN and CDR2 is SVGIG (reference sequence). The CDR3 loop spans 11 amino acids. Trimming left V 5 bases short and J 9 bases short, with 12 bases between. CDR3 sequence reads: CAWGGAWTQYF. For the CDR3, the DNA is TGTGCCTGGGGGGGGGCATGGACGCAGTATTTT.

This clonotype was seen only a few times. The chain links TRBV28 to TRBJ2-3; 7 positions agree with TRBD2. The V gene's germline CDR1 is MDHEN and CDR2 SYDVKM. Trimming took 5 bases from V and 6 from J; bases not matched to a gene: 8. This CDR3 has 14 amino acids. The CDR3 reads CASSHRLGGDTQYF. The CDR3 coding sequence is TGTGCCAGCAGTCACCGACTGGGGGGGGATACGCAGTATTTT.

In its sample, this clonotype was seen a few times. Here the CDR3 DNA reads TGTGCCAGCAGCCAAGATTGGGGCGTCGGGGAGCTGTTTTTT. The encoded protein is CASSQDWGVGELFF. The chain is built from TRBV14 and TRBJ2-2; a weak D match, TRBD1 (5 bases). V gave up 0 bases and J gave up 7 bases, with 9 bases separating them. Per the germline V gene, CDR1 is SGHDN and CDR2 is FVKESK. CDR3 length: 14 amino acids.

The V and J genes are TRBV3-1 and TRBJ2-7, with 11 bases aligning to TRBD2. J lost 5 bases, V lost 1 base, and 7 bases had no gene match. Germline-derived CDR1 and CDR2 are LGHDT and YNNKEL (reference sequence). This CDR3 spans 16 amino acids. CDR3 residues: CASSQVIAGGPDEQYF. DNA for the CDR3: TGTGCCAGCAGCCAAGTAATAGCGGGAGGGCCCGACGAGCAGTACTTC.

This clonotype appeared a few times. The gene calls are TRBV7-9 and TRBJ1-2; D perhaps matches TRBD1 (5 bases). This CDR3 is 13 amino acids long. Germline V gives CDR1 SEHNR, CDR2 FQNEAQ (reference sequence). Trimming took off 4 bases at V and 3 bases at J, with 9 bases between the two ends. CDR3 region: CASSSMTDYGYTF. The CDR3 bases are TGTGCCAGCAGCTCAATGACAGACTATGGCTACACCTTC.

The genes are TRBV7-2 and TRBJ1-5; D unresolved. The V end was cut by 1 base, the J end by 4 bases, with 11 bases between. The V gene's germline CDR1 is SGHTA and CDR2 FQGNSA. The CDR3 totals 15 residues. CDR3 loop: CASSLVPEKNQPQHF. The CDR3 bases are TGTGCCAGCAGCTTAGTTCCAGAAAAGAATCAGCCCCAGCATTTT. Complete variable domain (other parts from reference TRBV7-2 and TRBJ1-5): GAGVSQSPSNKVTEKGKDVELRCDPISGHTALYWYRQSLGQGLEFLIYFQGNSAPDKSGLPSDRFSAERTGGSVSTLTIQRTQQEDSAVYLCASSLVPEKNQPQHFGDGTRLSIL.

Only a few counts were recorded for this clonotype. This chain joins TRBV13 and TRBJ2-3, with 11 bases fitting TRBD2. The CDR3 is 17 residues long. V lost 1 base to trimming and J lost 4 bases; unmatched junction nucleotides: 7. Germline V gives CDR1 PRHDT, CDR2 FYEKMQ (reference sequence). The CDR3 is CASSLELAGGGADTQYF. DNA of the CDR3: TGTGCCAGCAGCTTAGAGCTAGCGGGAGGAGGGGCAGATACGCAGTATTTT.

This clonotype has only a few counts. The V gene is TRBV5-1, the J gene TRBJ1-5, with unresolved D. Germline V gene data show CDR1 as SGHRS and CDR2 as YFSETQ. With 1 base removed from V and 5 bases from J, the gap between germline ends came to 10 bases. This CDR3 comprises 14 residues. The chain's CDR3 is CASSLRVGDQPQHF. The CDR3 DNA sequence: TGCGCCAGCAGCTTGCGGGTCGGGGATCAGCCCCAGCATTTT.

This clonotype was detected only a few times. This chain connects TRBV29-1 to TRBJ2-1; D is unclear. V lost 6 bases to trimming and J lost 9 bases, with 15 bases between them. Germline CDR1 is SQVTM and CDR2 is ANQGSEA. The CDR3 extends over 12 amino acids. Here the CDR3 reads CSVLDFKGEQFF. DNA for the CDR3: TGCAGCGTCCTCGATTTCAAGGGTGAGCAGTTCTTC.

This clonotype was detected only a few times. The chain employs TRBV7-6 and TRBJ2-5; 7 nucleotides line up with TRBD1. Germline V gene data show CDR1 as SGHVS and CDR2 as FNYEAQ. The V gene end was trimmed by 6 bases and the J gene end by 2 bases; junction bases not matched to a gene: 0. The CDR3 has 12 amino acids. CDR3 in amino acids: CASRQGQETQYF. The DNA of the CDR3 is TGTGCCAGCAGACAGGGGCAAGAGACCCAGTACTTC.

The gene calls are TRBV29-1 and TRBJ2-1, with D tentatively TRBD2 (5 bases). Germline V gene sequence: CDR1 SQVTM, CDR2 ANQGSEA. The CDR3 contains 15 residues. V was cut by 3 bases and J by 6 bases, with 18 bases left in between. This CDR3 is CSVDSEGWVGNEQFF. CDR3 nucleotides: TGCAGCGTTGATTCTGAGGGCTGGGTTGGCAATGAGCAGTTCTTC.

The rearrangement uses TRBV7-2 and TRBJ2-1; 11 nucleotides line up with TRBD2. Germline loops: CDR1 SGHTA, CDR2 FQGNSA. This CDR3 contains 15 residues. V shed 4 bases and J 4 bases; nucleotides not matched to a gene: 3. CDR3 region: CASSSASGRYNEQFF. The CDR3, as DNA: TGTGCCAGCAGCTCCGCTAGCGGGAGGTACAATGAGCAGTTCTTC.

The CDR3 nucleotides read TGTGCTAGTGGTAGTGAGACTAGCGGGAGCGACAATGAGCAGTTCTTC. Protein sequence: CASGSETSGSDNEQFF. The chain employs TRBV12-5 and TRBJ2-1, with 12 bases lining up with TRBD2. The CDR3 sequence is 16 residues long. Trimming took 5 bases from V and 5 from J; bases not matched to a gene: 7. Germline V gene data show CDR1 as LGHNT and CDR2 as FRNRAP.

The chain employs TRBV28 and TRBJ1-1; D unclear. Germline V CDR1 and CDR2: MDHEN, SYDVKM. This CDR3 contains 16 residues. V was trimmed by 2 bases and J by 2 bases, leaving 15 bases between them. The CDR3 DNA reads as TGTGCCAGCAGTTTACTAGGTTGGGGTTCTAACACTGAAGCTTTCTTT. It is translated as CASSLLGWGSNTEAFF. The full variable domain, its missing parts supplied by reference TRBV28 and TRBJ1-1, is DVKVTQSSRYLVKRTGEKVFLECVQDMDHENMFWYRQDPGLGLRLIYFSYDVKMKEKGDIPEGYSVSREKKERFSLILESASTNQTSMYLCASSLLGWGSNTEAFFGQGTRLTVV.

The chain couples TRBV6-5 to TRBJ2-1, with 7 nucleotides matching TRBD2. Germline CDR1 reads MNHEY; CDR2 reads SVGAGI. Germline trimming cut 4 bases from V and 0 bases from J; bases unmatched to any gene: 9. CDR3 length: 17 amino acids. This chain's CDR3 is CASSLTSATASYNEQFF. DNA of the CDR3: TGTGCCAGCAGTTTAACTAGCGCTACCGCCTCCTACAATGAGCAGTTCTTC.

In this sample, this clonotype turned up a few times. V usage is TRBV14 and J usage is TRBJ2-5, with D possibly TRBD2 on 5 matching bases. CDR3 length equals 15 residues. With 1 base removed from V and 1 base from J, the gap between germline ends came to 10 bases. Germline V gene lookup returns CDR1 SGHDN and CDR2 FVKESK. CDR3 in amino acids: CASSQVGVVQETQYF. DNA for the CDR3: TGTGCCAGCAGCCAAGTCGGGGTAGTCCAAGAGACCCAGTACTTC.

This clonotype was detected many times. This sequence joins TRBV15 and TRBJ1-1, with 11 nucleotides matching TRBD1. The germline CDR1 and CDR2 sequences are LNHNV and YYDKDF (reference sequence). V lost 1 base and J lost 5; bases outside the gene matches: 9. CDR3 length equals 17 residues. CDR3 bases: TGTGCCACCAGCAGAGGACTACCGGGGACAGGGGGAACTGAAGCTTTCTTT. As protein: CATSRGLPGTGGTEAFF.

The rearrangement joins TRBV29-1 to TRBJ2-1; TRBD1 agrees at 8 bases. J gave up 4 bases and V 4 bases, and 3 bases lay outside the gene matches. The CDR3 length is 13 residues. CDR1 SQVTM and CDR2 ANQGSEA come from the germline V gene. Here the CDR3 DNA reads TGCAGCGTTGGGGACAGGCCATACAATGAGCAGTTCTTC. Its translation: CSVGDRPYNEQFF.

This clonotype was counted a few times. V gene TRBV3-1 combines with J gene TRBJ2-1; unclear D gene. V lost 4 bases, J lost 15 bases, and 16 bases lay in between. Germline loops: CDR1 LGHDT, CDR2 YNNKEL (reference sequence). This CDR3 is built from 12 residues. CDR3 in amino acids: CASSLTHTSPFF. In nucleotides, the CDR3 is TGTGCCAGCAGCCTCACTCACACCAGTCCGTTCTTC.

The V gene is TRBV3-1, the J gene TRBJ2-7; 11 bases are a match to TRBD1. The CDR3 runs 17 residues. V lost 3 bases to trimming and J lost 2 bases; unmatched junction nucleotides: 9. CDR1 is LGHDT, CDR2 YNNKEL, per germline (reference sequence). The CDR3, as DNA: TGTGCCAGCAGCCACAGCTTTGCGGGACAGGGGGCCTACGAGCAGTACTTC. This translates into CASSHSFAGQGAYEQYF.

This chain links TRBV9 with TRBJ1-3; perhaps TRBD1 as D (5 bases). V shed 3 bases and J shed 2 bases, with 18 bases lying between them. Germline CDR1 reads SGDLS; CDR2 reads YYNGEE. This CDR3 has 17 amino acids. In DNA form, the CDR3 reads TGTGCCAGCAGCGACCCCCCCGTGACAGTTCCTGGAAACACCATATATTTT. Residues: CASSDPPVTVPGNTIYF.